The next 9 T cell receptor beta chains were all read from a single sample in a study of blood T cells in healthy people across ages. A second 7 to 11 cycle PCR used barcoded and J-beta primers. One entry per CDR3 protein results from TCRdb running MiXCR on the 5' RACE reads. The sample has 700,000 to 850,000 distinct CDR3 sequences; roughly 34% are singletons. Sequenced sample: blood. The receptors here all came from a man aged 18 to 30 in good health.

This clonotype was picked up a small number of times. The V and J genes are TRBV29-1 and TRBJ1-2; TRBD1 is a possible D gene (5 bases). This CDR3 contains 14 residues. The ends were cut back, 4 bases at V and 4 bases at J, with 16 bases in the middle. The germline gives CDR1 SQVTM, CDR2 ANQGSEA. DNA of the CDR3: TGCAGCGTTGGCGAACAGGCATCTTCCTATGGCTACACCTTC. Amino acid sequence: CSVGEQASSYGYTF.

The chain joins TRBV30 to TRBJ2-1; the D is unclear. CDR3 length: 13 residues. Germline CDR1 and CDR2: GTSNPN and SVGIG (reference sequence). V was clipped by 3 bases and J by 5 bases, with 11 bases between them. Written as DNA, the CDR3 is TGTGCCTGGAGCAGCCTTGCGGACAATGAGCAGTTCTTC. Translation gives CAWSSLADNEQFF.

The genes are TRBV4-1 and TRBJ1-5, with 7 bases aligning to TRBD1. CDR3 length equals 14 residues. V was clipped by 5 bases and J by 5 bases; unmatched bases: 6. The germline V gene has CDR1 MGHRA and CDR2 YSYEKL. CDR3 sequence (DNA): TGCGCCAGCAGCATCCGAACAGGGGATCAGCCCCAGCATTTT. Encoded protein: CASSIRTGDQPQHF.

About this clonotype itself: A much larger clone lies a single base off, so this may be a read error. V usage is TRBV20-1 and J usage is TRBJ2-1; no firm D call. The J call is doubtful: the DNA matches TRBJ2-7 better. Germline CDR1 DFQATT, CDR2 SNEGSKA (reference sequence). This CDR3 region has 12 residues. The CDR3 DNA is TGCAGTGCTGAGCCATCCTACAATGAGCAGTACTTC. Translating gives CSAEPSYNEQYF.

In this sample, this clonotype turned up many times. This chain connects TRBV7-2 to TRBJ1-2, with 8 nucleotides matching TRBD1. The V gene end was trimmed by 5 bases and the J gene end by 6 bases; junction bases not matched to a gene: 5. The CDR3 extends over 13 amino acids. From germline, CDR1 is SGHTA and CDR2 FQGNSA. This chain's CDR3 is CASSLDRVDGYTF. The CDR3 DNA sequence: TGTGCCAGCAGCCTGGACAGGGTTGATGGCTACACCTTC. Variable domain in full (rest from reference TRBV7-2 and TRBJ1-2): GAGVSQSPSNKVTEKGKDVELRCDPISGHTALYWYRQSLGQGLEFLIYFQGNSAPDKSGLPSDRFSAERTGGSVSTLTIQRTQQEDSAVYLCASSLDRVDGYTFGSGTRLTVV.

In its sample, this clonotype was seen a few times. The V gene is TRBV10-3, the J gene TRBJ1-1; no definite D call. The CDR3 loop spans 13 amino acids. Germline V gene sequence: CDR1 ENHRY, CDR2 SYGVKD. V gave up 7 bases and J gave up 3 bases, with 12 bases separating them. The CDR3 is CAITDYRDTEAFF. For the CDR3, the DNA is TGTGCCATCACCGATTACAGAGACACTGAAGCTTTCTTT.

V is TRBV12-3 or TRBV12-4 and J is TRBJ2-2, with 8 bases lining up with TRBD1. The CDR3 has 15 amino acids. The V segment lost 5 bases and the J segment 5 bases; nucleotides outside the gene matches: 7. The CDR3 bases are TGTGCCAGCAGTCGAAGGACAGGGCGGACCGGGGAGCTGTTTTTT. Translating it yields CASSRRTGRTGELFF.

The V and J genes are TRBV24-1 and TRBJ2-2, with D hard to call. Germline V gene lookup returns CDR1 KGHDR and CDR2 SFDVKD. The CDR3 totals 16 residues. V lost 3 bases to trimming and J lost 2 bases, with 12 bases between them. In DNA, the CDR3 is TGTGCCACCAGTGATCTAGACACCTTTAACACCGGGGAGCTGTTTTTT. Its protein is CATSDLDTFNTGELFF.

Only a few counts were recorded for this clonotype. A much more abundant neighbour one base away suggests this may be a read error. The rearrangement links TRBV10-3 to TRBJ2-1; D call uncertain. Trimming removed 0 bases at V and 12 bases at J, with 21 bases between. The CDR3 runs 16 residues. Germline loops: CDR1 ENHRY, CDR2 SYGVKD. CDR3 sequence (DNA): TGTGCCATCAGTGAGTCCACAGCCCCGCTAGTCTCTGGGCAGTTCTTC. Its translation: CAISESTAPLVSGQFF.